Reported below is one T cell receptor (beta chain). The sample originates from a study of blood T cell repertoires in COVID-19. About the study: Samples came from the United States, Italy and Spain, spanning acute and convalescent COVID-19.

Some clones are missing from TCRdb's copy, which holds only in-frame ones; the method was immunoSEQ multiplex PCR. The sample lists tens of thousands of clones, about 93% seen once, with around 5.5% in the top ten. The CDR3 length is 14 residues. J lost 8 bases, V lost 4 bases, and 5 bases had no gene match. CDR1 SGHTA and CDR2 FQGTGA come from the germline V gene. Sequenced material: peripheral blood. The chain carries TRBV7-3 and TRBJ2-1, with 10 positions matching TRBD2. This sequence originates from a human donor in a cohort sampled during active COVID-19. The CDR3 loop is CASSSLSGRDEQFF. The CDR3 DNA follows: TGTGCCAGCAGCTCCCTAAGCGGGAGGGATGAGCAGTTCTTC.